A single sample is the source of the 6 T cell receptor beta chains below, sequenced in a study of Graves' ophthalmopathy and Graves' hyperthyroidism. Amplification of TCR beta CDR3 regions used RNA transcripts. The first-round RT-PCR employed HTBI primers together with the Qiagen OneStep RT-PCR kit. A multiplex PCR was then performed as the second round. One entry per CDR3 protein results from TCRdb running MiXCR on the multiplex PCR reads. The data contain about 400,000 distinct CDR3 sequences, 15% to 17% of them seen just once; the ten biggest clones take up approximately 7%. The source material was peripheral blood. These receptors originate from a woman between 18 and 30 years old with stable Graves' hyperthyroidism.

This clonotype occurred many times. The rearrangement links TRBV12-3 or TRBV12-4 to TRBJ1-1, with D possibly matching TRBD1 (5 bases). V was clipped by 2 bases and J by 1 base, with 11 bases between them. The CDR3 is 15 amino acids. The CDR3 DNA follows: TGTGCCAGCAGTTTATATGCAGGGTGGAACACTGAAGCTTTCTTT. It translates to CASSLYAGWNTEAFF.

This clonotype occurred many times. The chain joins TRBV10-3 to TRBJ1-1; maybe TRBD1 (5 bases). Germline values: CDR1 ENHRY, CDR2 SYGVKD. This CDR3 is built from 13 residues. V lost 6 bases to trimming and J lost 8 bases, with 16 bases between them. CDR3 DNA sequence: TGTGCCATCAGGGGAGGGGTACGGACAGAAGCTTTCTTT. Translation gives CAIRGGVRTEAFF.

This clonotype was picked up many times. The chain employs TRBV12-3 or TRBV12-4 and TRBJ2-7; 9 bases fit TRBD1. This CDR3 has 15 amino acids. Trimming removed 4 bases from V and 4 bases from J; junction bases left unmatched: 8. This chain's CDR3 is CASSSHGTGSYEQYF. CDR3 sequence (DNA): TGTGCCAGCAGTTCCCACGGGACAGGGTCATACGAGCAGTACTTC.

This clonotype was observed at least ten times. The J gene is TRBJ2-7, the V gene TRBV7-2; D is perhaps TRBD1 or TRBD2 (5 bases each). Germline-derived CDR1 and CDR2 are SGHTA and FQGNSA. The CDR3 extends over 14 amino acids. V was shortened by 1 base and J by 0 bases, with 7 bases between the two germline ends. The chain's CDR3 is CASSLGGTSYEQYF. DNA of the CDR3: TGTGCCAGCAGCTTAGGAGGGACCTCCTACGAGCAGTACTTC.

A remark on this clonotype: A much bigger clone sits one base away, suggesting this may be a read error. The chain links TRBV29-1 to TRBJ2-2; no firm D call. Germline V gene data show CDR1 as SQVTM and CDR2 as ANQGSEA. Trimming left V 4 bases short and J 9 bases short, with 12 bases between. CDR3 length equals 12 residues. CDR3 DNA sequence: TGCAGCGTTGTACGGAGAACCAGGGAGCTGTTTTTT. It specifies CSVVRRTRELFF.

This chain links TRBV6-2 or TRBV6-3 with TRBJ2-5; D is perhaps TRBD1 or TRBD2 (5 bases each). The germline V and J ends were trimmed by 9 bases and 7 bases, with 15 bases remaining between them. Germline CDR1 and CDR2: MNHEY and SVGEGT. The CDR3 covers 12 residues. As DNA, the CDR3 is TGTGCCAGTGGGGGTCCAACCGCGACCCAGTACTTC. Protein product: CASGGPTATQYF.